One and the same sample provided the 10 T cell receptor beta chains below, sequenced in a study of PD-1 blockade in classical Hodgkin lymphoma (dated by TCRdb to the early 2020s). Library method: the immunoSEQ multiplex PCR assay. TCRdb stores this immuneACCESS table with in-frame sequences only. Part of the clones is absent; in the studies checked, under half of the shortfall reflects unresolved V genes, and no reason is known for the rest. The sample table contains tens of thousands of clones; only one count was recorded for about nine tenths of them. About 20% of the sample is in the top ten clones. The time point label, as the study defines it: cycle 1 day 1 (C1D1), immediately before nivolumab initiation. Every trial patient had relapsed after autologous stem cell transplantation, and cohorts A, B and C differed in prior brentuximab vedotin exposure. The starting material was peripheral blood mononuclear cells (PBMCs), obtained at baseline. The source of these receptors is a human donor with classical Hodgkin lymphoma.

This sequence joins TRBV19 and TRBJ1-1; 10 bases agree with TRBD1. The CDR3 has 15 amino acids. Germline CDR1 and CDR2: LNHDA and SQIVND (reference sequence). Unmatched junction bases numbered 10, after V lost 6 bases and J lost 6 bases. CDR3 sequence reads: CASRREDRGNSEAFF. The CDR3 bases are TGTGCCAGTAGGCGGGAGGACAGGGGGAATTCTGAAGCTTTCTTT.

V is TRBV7-9 and J is TRBJ1-2, with D possibly TRBD1 on 6 matching bases. The CDR3 totals 15 residues. Trimming took 7 bases from V and 4 from J, leaving 19 bases between them. Germline V lookup: CDR1 SEHNR, CDR2 FQNEAQ (reference sequence). The CDR3 loop reads CASTSPRGISYGYTF. The CDR3 DNA is TGTGCCAGCACCTCACCGAGGGGGATCTCCTATGGCTACACCTTC.

The chain couples TRBV9 to TRBJ2-7; the D is unclear. The germline V gene has CDR1 SGDLS and CDR2 YYNGEE. The CDR3 has 14 amino acids. V lost 0 bases and J 2 bases, leaving 9 bases between the germline ends. The CDR3 protein is CASSVDSGPYEQYF. In nucleotides, the CDR3 is TGTGCCAGCAGCGTAGATTCGGGCCCCTACGAGCAGTACTTC.

The table lists this clone with a count of one. The chain has TRBV7-6 and TRBJ2-7, with 8 nucleotides matching TRBD1. V shed 1 base, J shed 4 bases, and the junction held 0 bases outside the gene matches. CDR1 SGHVS and CDR2 FNYEAQ come from the germline V gene. CDR3 length: 13 residues. CDR3: CASSLGDRYEQYF. CDR3 coding DNA: TGTGCCAGCAGCTTAGGGGACAGGTACGAGCAGTACTTC.

The chain joins TRBV28 to TRBJ1-5; D is unclear. Germline V gene sequence: CDR1 MDHEN, CDR2 SYDVKM. Trimming removed 2 bases at V and 7 bases at J, with 15 bases between. The CDR3 runs to 15 residues. Here the CDR3 reads CASSLQQEKLQPQHF. DNA of the CDR3: TGTGCCAGCAGTTTACAACAAGAGAAATTACAGCCCCAGCATTTT.

The CDR3 nucleotides are TGCGCCAGCAGCTTGGCCACCGGGACTAACCCCTACGAGCAGTACTTC. Translated, it gives CASSLATGTNPYEQYF. V and J are TRBV5-1 and TRBJ2-7; 7 nucleotides align to TRBD2. Germline assignment: CDR1 SGHRS and CDR2 YFSETQ. CDR3 length equals 16 residues. After removal of 0 bases from V and 2 bases from J, the junction contained 8 bases not matched to a gene.

The rearrangement joins TRBV13 to TRBJ2-2, with a weak D call TRBD1 (6 bases). Germline V lookup: CDR1 PRHDT, CDR2 FYEKMQ (reference sequence). This CDR3 spans 14 amino acids. The V end lost 5 bases, the J end lost 1 base, and 8 bases lay between the germline ends. CDR3 DNA: TGTGCCAGCAGCCCGGACAGGAACACCGGGGAGCTGTTTTTT. This codes for CASSPDRNTGELFF. The full variable domain, with the rest looked up from reference TRBV13 and TRBJ2-2, is AAGVIQSPRHLIKEKRETATLKCYPIPRHDTVYWYQQGPGQDPQFLISFYEKMQSDKGSIPDRFSAQQFSDYHSELNMSSLELGDSALYFCASSPDRNTGELFFGEGSRLTVL.

The chain carries TRBV19 and TRBJ1-2; D remains unclear. Germline V gene lookup returns CDR1 LNHDA and CDR2 SQIVND (reference sequence). This CDR3 region has 14 residues. Trimming shortened V by 4 bases and J by 0 bases, and 9 bases separated the two germline ends. The CDR3 here is CASSKQSANYGYTF. The CDR3 DNA reads as TGTGCCAGTAGTAAACAGAGTGCTAACTATGGCTACACCTTC.

The rearrangement uses TRBV7-2 and TRBJ2-5; 10 bases are shared with TRBD2. The V segment lost 0 bases and the J segment 2 bases; nucleotides outside the gene matches: 3. The CDR3 loop spans 16 amino acids. CDR1 and CDR2 (germline): SGHTA, FQGNSA. The CDR3 loop reads CASSLALAGLQETQYF. As DNA, the CDR3 is TGTGCCAGCAGCTTAGCACTAGCGGGGCTTCAAGAGACCCAGTACTTC.

This clone appeared a few times. The genes are TRBV6-5 and TRBJ1-1; 7 bases fit TRBD1. CDR1 is MNHEY, CDR2 SVGAGI, per germline. This CDR3 is 12 amino acids long. J was trimmed by 6 bases and V by 6 bases; bases with no gene match: 4. As DNA, the CDR3 is TGTGCCAGCAGCTCCACAGGGGCTGAAGCTTTCTTT. This translates into CASSSTGAEAFF.